Listed below are T cell receptor beta chains from one sample, sequenced in a study of shared clonotypes between healthy human individuals. Sequencing used immunoSEQ multiplex PCR; TCRdb keeps in-frame clones, though not all of them. The sample gives 2 million to 2.5 million clones, about 94% of which show up once; roughly 0.13% is in the top ten. Sequencing was carried out using naive CD4+ T cells sorted from blood. The source is a man aged 18-30 years in good health. Each CDR3 is given without its conserved first and last residue. Only part of the rows carry a size: once, few, many, or a class if the clone is expanded.

j_gene | v_gene | abundance | CDR3aa
TRBJ2-7 | TRBV18 | NA | ASSPPLTTDASYEQY
TRBJ2-1 | TRBV5-1 | once | ASSGKSSYNEQF
TRBJ1-2 | TRBV28 | NA | ASSLSASGAFYGYT
TRBJ1-2 | TRBV5-1 | NA | ASSQGQGRGYT
TRBJ2-1 | TRBV28 | NA | ASSTQPGLAGGGEF
TRBJ1-2 | TRBV5-4 | NA | ASSLDNTGFFP
TRBJ1-2 | TRBV28 | NA | ASSRLTVSYGYT
TRBJ2-1 | TRBV11-2 | NA | ASSPLWAEQF
TRBJ2-2 | TRBV9 | NA | ASSQDPAGELF
TRBJ2-1 | TRBV4-1 | once | ASSPLTSGGGMNEQF
TRBJ2-5 | TRBV6-5 | NA | ASSYRETQY
TRBJ2-1 | TRBV10-2 | NA | ASSDAGLGVYEQF
TRBJ1-6 | TRBV4-3 | NA | ASSQDGFKSPLH
TRBJ2-5 | TRBV7-6 | NA | ASSSLLQTQY